This T cell receptor (beta chain) was captured by sequencing in a study of T cell responses to AZD1222 COVID-19 vaccine. Study-wide findings and caveats: Repertoires were collected only later (after the peak T cell response had occurred). Once two AZD1222 doses were given, Spike-specific TCR breadth and depth went up. White British ancestry dominated among donors, who included more females, and clonal diversity was possibly underestimated. A reported finding is that nearly half of spike-specific TCRs target unmutated variant regions.

TCRdb's copy holds only in-frame clones and misses some; the assay was immunoSEQ multiplex PCR. The profile shows more than 150,000 clones, over 80% of them singletons. A word on this clone: Its antigen is not identified.

Sample: peripheral blood, taken on day 0 of AZD1222 vaccination. The sequence derives from an adult in good health.

Here the CDR3 DNA reads TGTGCCAGCAGCAGGCCGAGCTCCTACAATGAGCAGTTCTTC. Amino acids: CASSRPSSYNEQFF. The genes are TRBV19 and TRBJ2-1; no firm D call. Trimming cost V 9 bases and J 0 bases, with 12 bases left between them. Per germline, CDR1 LNHDA and CDR2 SQIVND (reference sequence). CDR3 size: 14 residues.